This is a list of T cell receptor beta chains from one sample in a study of T cell responses to AZD1222 COVID-19 vaccine. Produced via immunoSEQ multiplex PCR; TCRdb's table is partial and in-frame only. The sample lists roughly 120,000 clones; 88% were seen once. The specimen comprised peripheral blood, sampled on day 0 of AZD1222 vaccination. All receptors derive from an adult in good health. Both conserved end residues are part of each CDR3. The D gene is left open where the match is weak. Not every row has a clone size; where given, it reads once, few, many or a size class.

J,V,D,size,CDR3,DNA
TRBJ2-7,TRBV7-8,TRBD1,once,CASLLGGRADF,TGTGCCAGCCTCCTAGGGGGCCGGGCGGACTTC
TRBJ1-5,TRBV4-3,.,once,CASSQEAGMSNQPQHF,TGCGCCAGCAGCCAAGAGGCAGGGATGAGCAATCAGCCCCAGCATTTT
TRBJ1-6,TRBV3-1/TRBV3-2,.,few,CASSRLGSSYNSPLHF,TGTGCCAGCAGCCGTTTGGGTAGCTCCTATAATTCACCCCTCCACTTT
TRBJ1-2,TRBV5-4,.,.,CASSRWEQPSLGYTF,TGTGCCAGCAGCCGATGGGAACAGCCTTCGCTGGGCTACACCTTC
TRBJ1-2,TRBV6-5,.,.,CASSSGRGYTF,TGTGCCAGCAGTTCAGGCCGAGGCTACACCTTC
TRBJ2-3,TRBV24-1,.,.,CATSDQFTSDRSTDTQYF,TGTGCCACCAGTGATCAATTCACCTCGGACCGAAGCACAGATACGCAGTATTTT
TRBJ1-1,TRBV7-9,.,.,CASSLIRGPTEAFF,TGTGCCAGCAGCCTGATTCGGGGTCCCACTGAAGCTTTCTTT
TRBJ1-1,TRBV28,.,few,CASSHVGAPEAFF,TGTGCCAGCAGTCATGTGGGGGCCCCTGAAGCTTTCTTT
TRBJ2-6,TRBV5-1,TRBD1,.,CASSPFGTASSGANVLTF,TGCGCCAGCAGCCCATTTGGGACAGCGAGCTCTGGGGCCAACGTCCTGACTTTC
TRBJ2-1,TRBV14,TRBD2,.,CASSQEQRGHYNEQFF,TGTGCCAGCAGCCAAGAGCAGCGGGGCCACTACAATGAGCAGTTCTTC
TRBJ2-5,TRBV11-2,TRBD1,.,CASSHGQGVPPETQYF,TGTGCCAGCAGCCATGGACAGGGGGTGCCCCCAGAGACCCAGTACTTC
TRBJ2-1,TRBV6-5,.,once,CASRTSSSYNEQFF,TGTGCCAGCAGGACTTCGAGCTCCTACAATGAGCAGTTCTTC
TRBJ1-5,TRBV19,.,.,CASTNRDNQPQHF,TGTGCCAGTACAAACAGGGACAATCAGCCCCAGCATTTT
TRBJ2-5,TRBV6-2/TRBV6-3,TRBD2,.,CASSKETSGYQETQYF,TGTGCCAGCAGTAAGGAGACTAGCGGATACCAAGAGACCCAGTACTTC
TRBJ1-2,TRBV2,.,.,CASSELGFYGYTF,TGTGCCAGCAGTGAACTGGGATTCTATGGCTACACCTTC
TRBJ1-4,TRBV21-1,.,.,CASSAWTGWAPEKLFF,TGTGCCAGCAGCGCCTGGACAGGGTGGGCCCCAGAAAAACTGTTTTTT
TRBJ2-2,TRBV12-3/TRBV12-4,.,.,CASTGAGGELFF,TGTGCCAGCACCGGGGCGGGTGGGGAGCTGTTTTTT
TRBJ2-3,TRBV19,TRBD2,.,CASSTRLAGGSTDTQYF,TGTGCCAGTAGTACCCGACTAGCGGGAGGGAGCACAGATACGCAGTATTTT
TRBJ1-2,TRBV4-2,TRBD1,.,CASSRTGTGERGYTF,TGTGCCAGCAGCCGAACCGGGACAGGGGAACGGGGCTACACCTTC
TRBJ1-1,TRBV5-8,TRBD1,.,CASSLGTGATLLGTEAFF,TGTGCCAGCAGCTTAGGGACAGGGGCAACCCTTTTGGGCACTGAAGCTTTCTTT
TRBJ2-7,TRBV5-1,.,.,CASSLGAGDYEQYF,TGCGCCAGCAGCTTGGGAGCAGGGGACTACGAGCAGTACTTC
TRBJ1-1,TRBV7-9,.,.,CASSLGLRIPTEAFF,TGTGCCAGCAGCTTGGGGCTCCGAATCCCCACTGAAGCTTTCTTT
TRBJ1-1,TRBV7-9,.,.,CASGLDRGDTEAFF,TGTGCCAGCGGACTGGACAGAGGGGACACTGAAGCTTTCTTT
TRBJ2-7,TRBV18,TRBD1,.,CASSFGQGGSYEQYF,TGTGCCAGCTCATTCGGACAGGGGGGCTCCTACGAGCAGTACTTC
TRBJ2-7,TRBV5-1,.,once,CASTQSDTYEQYF,TGCGCCAGCACTCAGTCCGATACCTACGAGCAGTACTTC
TRBJ1-2,TRBV5-4,TRBD1,.,CASSLAKQGGGYGYTF,TGTGCCAGCAGCTTGGCCAAGCAGGGGGGAGGCTATGGCTACACCTTC
TRBJ2-7,TRBV12-3/TRBV12-4,.,.,CASSYGSYEQYF,TGTGCCAGCAGTTATGGCTCCTACGAGCAGTACTTC